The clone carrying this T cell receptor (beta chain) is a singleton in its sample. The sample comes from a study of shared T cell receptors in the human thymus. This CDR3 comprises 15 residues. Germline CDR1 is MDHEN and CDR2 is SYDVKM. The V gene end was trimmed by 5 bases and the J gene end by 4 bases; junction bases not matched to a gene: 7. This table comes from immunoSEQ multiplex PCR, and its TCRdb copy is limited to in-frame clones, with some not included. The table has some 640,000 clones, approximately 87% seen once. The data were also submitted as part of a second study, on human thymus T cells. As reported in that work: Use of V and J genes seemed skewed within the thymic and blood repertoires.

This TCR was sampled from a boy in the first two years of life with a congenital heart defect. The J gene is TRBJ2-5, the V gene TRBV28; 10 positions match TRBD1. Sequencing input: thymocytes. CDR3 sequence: CASSLRQGAGETQYF. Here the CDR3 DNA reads TGTGCCAGCAGTCTAAGACAGGGGGCGGGAGAGACCCAGTACTTC.